Listed here are 21 T cell receptor beta chains from one sample, sequenced in a study of T-cell memory formation after mild COVID-19. TCRdb fed the 5' RACE reads into MiXCR, producing one record per CDR3 protein. The data contain 360,000 or so distinct CDR3 sequences, around 30% of them singletons. The sequencing input was PBMCs or a T cell subset sorted from them (not recorded which). These TCRs come from an adult woman who had mild COVID-19 (a few samples of this study predate the infection). Cell type and time point are not known.

This clonotype has more than one count but fewer than ten. The chain employs TRBV20-1 and TRBJ1-4; D gene unclear. Germline CDR1 is DFQATT and CDR2 is SNEGSKA (reference sequence). The CDR3 is made up of 14 amino acids. V dropped 0 bases and J dropped 8 bases, with 13 bases sitting between them. The CDR3 is CSARDRRAGEKLFF. The DNA of the CDR3 is TGCAGTGCTAGAGATAGGAGGGCGGGAGAAAAACTGTTTTTT.

V is TRBV24-1 and J is TRBJ1-1; 7 bases align to TRBD1. CDR3 length equals 14 residues. V trimming: 4 bases; J trimming: 3 bases; junction bases outside the gene matches: 4. Germline V gives CDR1 KGHDR, CDR2 SFDVKD. In DNA form, the CDR3 reads TGTGCCACCAGTGAAACAGGGGCGTACACTGAAGCTTTCTTT. Its translation: CATSETGAYTEAFF.

V is TRBV9 and J is TRBJ2-3; 7 positions match TRBD2. Germline CDR1 is SGDLS and CDR2 is YYNGEE. With V trimmed by 0 bases and J by 3 bases, 4 bases remained unmatched. The CDR3 consists of 15 residues. This CDR3 is CASSVASGNTDTQYF. In DNA, the CDR3 is TGTGCCAGCAGCGTAGCTAGCGGTAATACAGATACGCAGTATTTT.

The chain uses TRBV5-8 and TRBJ2-6; 8 bases align to TRBD1. After removal of 4 bases from V and 0 bases from J, the junction contained 9 bases not matched to a gene. The CDR3 totals 18 residues. Germline V gene data show CDR1 as SGHTS and CDR2 as YDEGEE. CDR3 sequence: CASSAIRDRISGANVLTF. The CDR3 nucleotides read TGTGCCAGCAGCGCTATCCGGGACAGGATCTCTGGGGCCAACGTCCTGACTTTC.

This chain joins TRBV4-1 and TRBJ2-3; 7 nucleotides match TRBD1. The CDR3 has 14 amino acids. V lost 5 bases, J lost 6 bases, and 8 bases stayed unmatched. Germline CDR1 is MGHRA and CDR2 is YSYEKL. As DNA, the CDR3 is TGCGCCAGCAGCTCTAGACAGGGATCGGATACGCAGTATTTT. It translates to CASSSRQGSDTQYF.

This clonotype was observed at least ten times. V is TRBV20-1 and J is TRBJ2-1; no firm D call. The CDR3 contains 11 residues. Looked up from germline, CDR1 is DFQATT and CDR2 is SNEGSKA (reference sequence). With 5 bases removed from V and 11 bases from J, the gap between germline ends came to 13 bases. The CDR3 DNA reads TGCAGTGCTGCAGACCCCAGTCAGCAGTTCTTC. This gives the protein CSAADPSQQFF.

The chain joins TRBV5-6 to TRBJ2-5; perhaps TRBD2 as D (7 bases). This CDR3 spans 15 amino acids. Trimming cost V 4 bases and J 2 bases, with 15 bases left between them. Germline-derived CDR1 and CDR2 are SGHDT and YYEEEE. Written as DNA, the CDR3 is TGTGCCAGCAGCCGTCTAGGGGGGGATCAAGAGACCCAGTACTTC. It is translated as CASSRLGGDQETQYF.

This sequence joins TRBV29-1 and TRBJ2-1, with 10 bases identical to TRBD1. This CDR3 has 16 residues. The V gene end was trimmed by 3 bases and the J gene end by 8 bases; junction bases not matched to a gene: 13. Germline CDR1 and CDR2: SQVTM and ANQGSEA. CDR3 DNA: TGCAGCGTTGATGGGTCCGACAGGGGGCGAGGCGATGAGCAGTTCTTC. Translated, it gives CSVDGSDRGRGDEQFF.

The chain uses TRBV6-5 and TRBJ2-3, with D unclear. V lost 1 base and J 1 base, leaving 6 bases between the germline ends. This CDR3 comprises 14 residues. Germline CDR1 reads MNHEY; CDR2 reads SVGAGI. Here the CDR3 DNA reads TGTGCCAGCAGTTACTTTGCTGGCACAGATACGCAGTATTTT. Its protein is CASSYFAGTDTQYF.

The chain joins TRBV7-3 to TRBJ2-7; TRBD2 matches 7 bases. Looked up from germline, CDR1 is SGHTA and CDR2 is FQGTGA. This CDR3 has 15 residues. V dropped 5 bases and J dropped 2; count of bases not matched to a gene: 9. The CDR3 sequence is CASSETGGRAYEQYF. CDR3 bases: TGTGCCAGCAGCGAAACGGGGGGTAGAGCCTACGAGCAGTACTTC.

The V and J genes are TRBV6-2 or TRBV6-3 and TRBJ2-2; D not certain. This CDR3 has 11 residues. V shed 6 bases and J shed 7 bases, with 6 bases lying between them. Germline CDR1 is MNHEY and CDR2 is SVGEGT. The CDR3 protein is CASSAIGELFF. DNA for the CDR3: TGTGCCAGCAGCGCGATCGGGGAGCTGTTTTTT.

This clonotype was seen a handful of times. V is TRBV5-1 and J is TRBJ1-1, with D maybe TRBD1 (6 bases). Trimming left V 1 base short and J 5 bases short, with 18 bases between. In germline, CDR1 is SGHRS, CDR2 YFSETQ. This CDR3 has 16 residues. The CDR3 DNA reads as TGCGCCAGCAGCTTGTTGGTCGGGGGCGGTGGAACTGAAGCTTTCTTT. Encoded protein: CASSLLVGGGGTEAFF.

This clonotype was recorded a few times. This chain connects TRBV7-9 to TRBJ1-2; tentatively, D is TRBD1 (5 bases). CDR3 length: 14 residues. Trimming took off 1 base at V and 6 bases at J, with 12 bases between the two ends. The germline CDR1 and CDR2 sequences are SEHNR and FQNEAQ (reference sequence). The CDR3 loop is CASSLETAAHGYTF. Written as DNA, the CDR3 is TGTGCCAGCAGCTTAGAGACAGCGGCGCATGGCTACACCTTC.

This clonotype was picked up one time. This chain links TRBV7-2 with TRBJ1-5; D gene uncertain. The germline V and J ends were trimmed by 5 bases and 11 bases, with 22 bases remaining between them. CDR3 length: 15 amino acids. Germline V CDR1 and CDR2: SGHTA, FQGNSA. The CDR3 protein is CASSPSSTPSLAQHF. CDR3 DNA: TGTGCCAGCAGCCCCTCCTCCACCCCCTCGTTGGCCCAGCATTTT.

The chain has TRBV6-5 and TRBJ2-7; D may match TRBD1 or TRBD2 (6 bases each). This CDR3 region has 11 residues. CDR1 and CDR2 (germline): MNHEY, SVGAGI. V was pared by 6 bases and J by 11 bases, with 14 bases between. The CDR3 reads CASRSPGEEYF. DNA for the CDR3: TGTGCCAGCAGGTCCCCAGGGGAGGAGTACTTC.

This clonotype was found a few times. The CDR3 region has the DNA TGTGCCATCGGGGACTCCAACCTCCCAGATACGCAGTATTTT. Translation: CAIGDSNLPDTQYF. The genes are TRBV10-3 and TRBJ2-3; TRBD2 might be the D (6 bases). The V end lost 8 bases, the J end lost 4 bases, and 16 bases lay between the germline ends. The germline gives CDR1 ENHRY, CDR2 SYGVKD. The CDR3 has 14 amino acids.

The CDR3, as DNA: TGTGCCACCAGTGATCCGAGCCAGGGATACTACGAGCAGTACTTC. Translated, it gives CATSDPSQGYYEQYF. V is TRBV24-1 and J is TRBJ2-7; maybe TRBD1 (5 bases). CDR1 is KGHDR and CDR2 is SFDVKD in the germline V gene. The germline V and J ends were trimmed by 3 bases and 3 bases, with 14 bases remaining between them. The CDR3 length is 15 residues.

This chain joins TRBV25-1 and TRBJ2-7; either TRBD1 or TRBD2 may fit D (6 bases each). The germline V and J ends were trimmed by 6 bases and 0 bases, with 15 bases remaining between them. Germline CDR1 reads MGHDK; CDR2 reads SYGVNS. The CDR3 spans 15 residues. CDR3 sequence reads: CASRTWGDNSYEQYF. The DNA for the CDR3 is TGTGCCAGCAGGACCTGGGGGGACAACTCCTACGAGCAGTACTTC.

The chain uses TRBV18 and TRBJ1-4; 12 nucleotides align to TRBD1. Unmatched junction bases numbered 8, after V lost 4 bases and J lost 8 bases. Germline values: CDR1 KGHSH, CDR2 LQKENI. The CDR3 consists of 16 residues. CDR3 in amino acids: CASSLGPGTGGEKLFF. In DNA, the CDR3 is TGTGCCAGCTCACTCGGCCCCGGGACAGGGGGCGAAAAACTGTTTTTT.

This rearrangement joins TRBV18 to TRBJ2-7, with 11 bases aligning to TRBD1. Germline CDR1 reads KGHSH; CDR2 reads LQKENI. CDR3 length equals 16 residues. V lost 5 bases to trimming and J lost 5 bases; unmatched junction nucleotides: 11. As DNA, the CDR3 is TGTGCCAGCTCAGCTCAGCCGGGACAGGGGGTGGACGAGCAGTACTTC. It translates to CASSAQPGQGVDEQYF.

V gene TRBV20-1 combines with J gene TRBJ2-2; no firm D call. V lost 4 bases to trimming and J lost 0 bases, with 6 bases between them. The CDR3 runs 13 residues. Germline CDR1 and CDR2: DFQATT and SNEGSKA (reference sequence). The CDR3 nucleotides are TGCAGTGCTATCTTACCGAACACCGGGGAGCTGTTTTTT. It codes for CSAILPNTGELFF.